This T cell receptor beta chain came from a study of blood T cell repertoires in COVID-19. Trimming left V 4 bases short and J 0 bases short, with 8 bases between. CDR1 and CDR2 (germline): SGHRS, YFSETQ. CDR3 length equals 14 residues. As processed by the authors: Estimated nucleated cell counts came from reference gene primer amplification. Data came from immunoSEQ multiplex PCR; TCRdb stores just in-frame clones and leaves some out. V and J calls and clone size come straight from that table; D and trimming were deduced from the DNA. The table lists 30,000 to 40,000 clones, about nine tenths of them singletons.

The TCR comes from a human donor in a cohort sampled during active COVID-19. The sequenced sample consisted of peripheral blood. The chain is built from TRBV5-1 and TRBJ2-4; possible D gene TRBD2, 5 bases. The CDR3 DNA is TGCGCCAGCAGCCGGACTTTAGCCAAAAACATTCAGTACTTC. It translates to CASSRTLAKNIQYF.